The 31 T cell receptor beta chains below all came from one sample that was sequenced in a study of blood T cell repertoires in COVID-19. This table comes from immunoSEQ multiplex PCR, and its TCRdb copy is limited to in-frame clones, with some not included. This sample yields 150,000 to 180,000 clones, of which about 88% are seen a single time; about 7.7% belongs to the top ten. Sequenced: PBMCs or T cells enriched from blood (not recorded which). Receptors originate from a man between 50 and 59 years old who had recovered from COVID-19.

This clone came up a few times. The rearrangement links TRBV15 to TRBJ1-5; D not resolved. V lost 2 bases, J lost 1 base, and 12 bases lay in between. This CDR3 contains 16 residues. Germline V lookup: CDR1 LNHNV, CDR2 YYDKDF (reference sequence). The CDR3 coding sequence is TGTGCCACCAGCAGACAGGTTACTTACAGCAATCAGCCCCAGCATTTT. This sequence encodes CATSRQVTYSNQPQHF.

The J gene is TRBJ1-5, the V gene TRBV19, with D unresolved. CDR1 and CDR2 (germline): LNHDA, SQIVND (reference sequence). The CDR3 has 15 residues. V dropped 6 bases and J dropped 0 bases, with 12 bases sitting between them. The CDR3 bases are TGTGCCAGTAGCCAGACACCATATAGCAATCAGCCCCAGCATTTT. This encodes CASSQTPYSNQPQHF.

The genes are TRBV7-2 and TRBJ2-2; 11 nucleotides match TRBD2. Looked up from germline, CDR1 is SGHTA and CDR2 is FQGNSA. The V gene end was trimmed by 8 bases and the J gene end by 4 bases; junction bases not matched to a gene: 6. The CDR3 totals 15 residues. CDR3 coding DNA: TGTGCCAGCGACCTAGCGGGGGGTCTCACCGGGGAGCTGTTTTTT. It codes for CASDLAGGLTGELFF.

The chain uses TRBV19 and TRBJ2-3; 8 bases fit TRBD2. This CDR3 contains 16 residues. Germline assignment: CDR1 LNHDA and CDR2 SQIVND (reference sequence). V trimming: 1 base; J trimming: 2 bases; junction bases outside the gene matches: 5. CDR3 bases: TGTGCCAGTAGTATAGGAGCGGGGGCCCCCACAGATACGCAGTATTTT. Protein sequence: CASSIGAGAPTDTQYF.

This chain connects TRBV4-1 to TRBJ2-3, with 8 bases fitting TRBD1. CDR1 MGHRA and CDR2 YSYEKL come from the germline V gene. V lost 2 bases and J lost 4; bases outside the gene matches: 8. The CDR3 has 16 amino acids. CDR3 sequence: CASSQQDRVSPDTQYF. The DNA for the CDR3 is TGCGCCAGCAGCCAACAGGACAGGGTGTCACCAGATACGCAGTATTTT.

The chain joins TRBV18 to TRBJ2-3; D uncertain. The CDR3 length is 13 residues. V lost 2 bases, J lost 0 bases, and 3 bases lay in between. Germline loops: CDR1 KGHSH, CDR2 LQKENI. Written as DNA, the CDR3 is TGTGCCAGCTCACCAGAGAGCACAGATACGCAGTATTTT. It codes for CASSPESTDTQYF.

This rearrangement joins TRBV5-5 to TRBJ2-7, with TRBD1 matching over 8 bases. The V segment lost 3 bases and the J segment 6 bases; nucleotides outside the gene matches: 11. CDR3 length: 15 residues. CDR1 SGHKS and CDR2 YYEKEE come from the germline V gene (reference sequence). The CDR3 sequence: CASSWPGQGGVEQYF. CDR3 in DNA: TGTGCCAGCAGCTGGCCCGGACAGGGCGGGGTCGAGCAGTACTTC.

The chain links TRBV29-1 to TRBJ1-2; no clear D gene. This CDR3 has 13 amino acids. Germline V gene data show CDR1 as SQVTM and CDR2 as ANQGSEA. The V end lost 5 bases, the J end lost 2 bases, and 12 bases lay between the germline ends. The CDR3 sequence is CSVNERRNYGYTF. Here the CDR3 DNA reads TGCAGCGTTAATGAGAGGAGGAACTATGGCTACACCTTC.

The genes are TRBV5-1 and TRBJ2-6; D is perhaps TRBD1 (6 bases). This CDR3 is built from 16 residues. CDR1 SGHRS and CDR2 YFSETQ come from the germline V gene. The V end was cut by 6 bases, the J end by 1 base, with 14 bases between. As DNA, the CDR3 is TGCGCCAGCACCCGACAGGAGCCTTCTGGGGCCAACGTCCTGACTTTC. Translation: CASTRQEPSGANVLTF.

This clone was found a few times. The chain uses TRBV19 and TRBJ1-1, with a weak D call TRBD1 (5 bases). The CDR3 is 13 amino acids. Germline V gives CDR1 LNHDA, CDR2 SQIVND (reference sequence). With 7 bases removed from V and 3 bases from J, the gap between germline ends came to 12 bases. The CDR3 is CASKEGRDTEAFF. CDR3 sequence (DNA): TGTGCCAGTAAAGAGGGGAGGGACACTGAAGCTTTCTTT.

The chain couples TRBV5-1 to TRBJ2-5, with TRBD1 as a possible D gene (5 bases). The germline V gene encodes CDR1 SGHRS and CDR2 YFSETQ. Trimming removed 0 bases from V and 2 bases from J, with 11 bases in between. The CDR3 contains 15 residues. The chain's CDR3 is CASSLEGLPQETQYF. As DNA, the CDR3 is TGCGCCAGCAGCTTGGAGGGGTTACCTCAAGAGACCCAGTACTTC.

The chain joins TRBV4-3 to TRBJ2-7, with a possible D match to TRBD1 (6 bases). V was cut by 1 base and J by 3 bases, with 13 bases left in between. This CDR3 is 15 amino acids long. Per the germline V gene, CDR1 is LGHNA and CDR2 is YSLEER. The CDR3: CASSQASGVGYEQYF. The CDR3 nucleotides are TGCGCCAGCAGCCAAGCGTCAGGGGTAGGCTACGAGCAGTACTTC.

DNA of the CDR3: TGCGCCAGCAGCCCGGATGGACAGGGGATTTCACCCCTCCACTTT. The encoded protein is CASSPDGQGISPLHF. V and J are TRBV5-1 and TRBJ1-6, with TRBD1 matching over 9 bases. V shed 4 bases and J 9 bases; nucleotides not matched to a gene: 8. Germline V gives CDR1 SGHRS, CDR2 YFSETQ. CDR3 length: 15 amino acids.

The table lists this clone with a few counts. The chain is built from TRBV7-8 and TRBJ1-1, with D unresolved. This CDR3 is built from 13 residues. The V end was cut by 1 base, the J end by 8 bases, with 11 bases between. The germline gives CDR1 SGHVS, CDR2 FQNEAQ. CDR3 DNA sequence: TGTGCCAGCAGCTTAGGAGGCCGGCGGGAAGCTTTCTTT. Its protein is CASSLGGRREAFF. Combining the CDR3 with reference TRBV7-8 and TRBJ1-1 gives the whole variable domain GAGVSQSPRYKVAKRGQDVALRCDPISGHVSLFWYQQALGQGPEFLTYFQNEAQLDKSGLPSDRFFAERPEGSVSTLKIQRTQQEDSAVYLCASSLGGRREAFFGQGTRLTVV.

The J gene is TRBJ2-5, the V gene TRBV4-1, with TRBD2 matching 12 bases. Germline V gene data show CDR1 as MGHRA and CDR2 as YSYEKL. The CDR3 spans 16 residues. V trimming: 0 bases; J trimming: 4 bases; junction bases outside the gene matches: 3. As DNA, the CDR3 is TGCGCCAGCAGCCAAGAACTAGCGGGGGGACCAGAGACCCAGTACTTC. Translated: CASSQELAGGPETQYF.

This clone was observed a few times. This chain uses TRBV11-2 with TRBJ1-1; the D gene is possibly TRBD1 (5 bases). Germline V CDR1 and CDR2: SGHAT, FQNNGV. The germline V and J ends were trimmed by 1 base and 11 bases, with 8 bases remaining between them. CDR3 length equals 11 residues. CDR3 in amino acids: CASSLGQIAFF. For the CDR3, the DNA is TGTGCCAGCAGCTTAGGACAGATTGCTTTCTTT. The variable domain in full, with the rest retrieved from reference TRBV11-2 and TRBJ1-1, is EAGVAQSPRYKIIEKRQSVAFWCNPISGHATLYWYQQILGQGPKLLIQFQNNGVVDDSQLPKDRFSAERLKGVDSTLKIQPAKLEDSAVYLCASSLGQIAFFGQGTRLTVV.

The chain links TRBV5-1 to TRBJ1-6; D might be TRBD1 (6 bases). Germline CDR1 and CDR2: SGHRS and YFSETQ. This CDR3 contains 14 residues. With 3 bases removed from V and 12 bases from J, the gap between germline ends came to 16 bases. The CDR3 DNA reads as TGCGCCAGCAGCTCAGACAGGTCGGACGGACCCCTCCACTTT. It translates to CASSSDRSDGPLHF.

The chain has TRBV24-1 and TRBJ2-7; tentatively, D is TRBD1 (6 bases). CDR1 and CDR2 from the germline V gene are KGHDR and SFDVKD. This CDR3 is built from 14 residues. The germline V and J ends were trimmed by 5 bases and 2 bases, with 12 bases remaining between them. As DNA, the CDR3 is TGTGCCACCAGTGCCGGGACACCACCCTACGAGCAGTACTTC. As protein: CATSAGTPPYEQYF.

The chain has TRBV27 and TRBJ2-1; 7 bases line up with TRBD1. J was trimmed by 0 bases and V by 0 bases; bases with no gene match: 5. This CDR3 is built from 17 residues. In germline, CDR1 is MNHEY, CDR2 SMNVEV (reference sequence). This CDR3 is CASSLSPGQSSYNEQFF. In DNA form, the CDR3 reads TGTGCCAGCAGTTTATCTCCGGGACAGAGCTCCTACAATGAGCAGTTCTTC.

The chain joins TRBV30 to TRBJ2-5, with D possibly TRBD1 on 6 matching bases. This CDR3 is 13 amino acids long. From germline, CDR1 is GTSNPN and CDR2 SVGIG (reference sequence). V lost 2 bases to trimming and J lost 4 bases, with 11 bases between them. This chain's CDR3 is CAWSPGAVETQYF. The CDR3 DNA is TGTGCCTGGAGTCCAGGGGCTGTAGAGACCCAGTACTTC.

The J gene is TRBJ1-6, the V gene TRBV10-3; 10 bases match TRBD1. The V and J ends lost 6 bases and 7 bases, in that order; junction bases with no gene match: 18. The CDR3 sequence is 19 residues long. Germline V lookup: CDR1 ENHRY, CDR2 SYGVKD. CDR3 in DNA: TGTGCCATCAGCGAAAGGGGACAGGGGTTCAAATCGGGAAATTCACCCCTCCACTTT. This gives the protein CAISERGQGFKSGNSPLHF.

The chain employs TRBV6-6 and TRBJ2-7; 12 bases are a match to TRBD2. Germline values: CDR1 MNHNY, CDR2 SVGAGI (reference sequence). The length of the CDR3 is 16 residues. The ends lost 8 bases at V and 2 bases at J; junction bases unmatched: 10. As DNA, the CDR3 is TGTGCCAGCGGCAACCGTAGACTAGCGGGGGCCTACGAGCAGTACTTC. It translates to CASGNRRLAGAYEQYF.

The chain links TRBV18 to TRBJ2-3; 10 bases fit TRBD2. Germline V CDR1 and CDR2: KGHSH, LQKENI. Trimming removed 3 bases from V and 4 bases from J; junction bases left unmatched: 7. CDR3 length equals 16 residues. CDR3 sequence (DNA): TGTGCCAGCTCACCCGGGCAGCGGGGGGGCTCAGATACGCAGTATTTT. Translated: CASSPGQRGGSDTQYF.

The chain is built from TRBV18 and TRBJ1-3; D perhaps matches TRBD1 (6 bases). The CDR3 contains 16 residues. Germline assignment: CDR1 KGHSH and CDR2 LQKENI. The V gene lost 2 bases and the J gene lost 0 bases, with 11 bases spanning the gap. The CDR3, as DNA: TGTGCCAGCTCACCAGGACAGCCGAGCTCTGGAAACACCATATATTTT. Translated, it gives CASSPGQPSSGNTIYF.

CDR3 amino acids: CASSYDGQVNQPQHF. CDR3 coding DNA: TGTGCCAGCAGTTACGACGGACAGGTCAATCAGCCCCAGCATTTT. The rearrangement joins TRBV6-2 or TRBV6-3 to TRBJ1-5; 7 nucleotides agree with TRBD1. The CDR3 has 15 amino acids. Germline CDR1 and CDR2: MNHEY and SVGEGT. The ends lost 2 bases at V and 3 bases at J; junction bases unmatched: 4.

This clone was seen a handful of times. Written as DNA, the CDR3 is TGTGCCACCACCACTAGGAGATACGAGCAGTACTTC. Amino acid sequence: CATTTRRYEQYF. This chain joins TRBV2 and TRBJ2-7, with D possibly being TRBD2 (5 bases). CDR1 SNHLY and CDR2 FYNNEI come from the germline V gene. Trimming cost V 10 bases and J 4 bases, with 14 bases left between them. CDR3 size: 12 residues.

J is TRBJ1-2 and V is TRBV5-8; D possibly corresponds to TRBD1 (6 bases). The germline CDR1 and CDR2 sequences are SGHTS and YDEGEE. The CDR3 is made up of 14 amino acids. V was shortened by 2 bases and J by 1 base, with 9 bases between the two germline ends. The CDR3 here is CASSFDRFNYGYTF. The CDR3 DNA is TGTGCCAGCAGCTTCGACAGGTTTAACTATGGCTACACCTTC.

The genes are TRBV4-2 and TRBJ2-5; 11 positions match TRBD2. J gave up 4 bases and V 1 base, and 2 bases lay outside the gene matches. From germline, CDR1 is LGHNA and CDR2 YNFKEQ. The CDR3 totals 15 residues. The DNA of the CDR3 is TGTGCCAGCAGCCAAGTGCTAGCGGGGGGAGAGACCCAGTACTTC. The encoded protein is CASSQVLAGGETQYF.

The chain has TRBV18 and TRBJ1-1; D call uncertain. Germline CDR1 reads KGHSH; CDR2 reads LQKENI. V lost 2 bases and J 6 bases, leaving 13 bases between the germline ends. CDR3 length equals 14 residues. CDR3 DNA: TGTGCCAGCTCACCATACCAGGAGGGTCCTGAAGCTTTCTTT. Its translation is CASSPYQEGPEAFF.

The genes are TRBV11-1 and TRBJ2-1; a possible D gene is TRBD2 (7 bases). The CDR3 consists of 15 residues. Trimming left V 1 base short and J 8 bases short, with 15 bases between. The V gene's germline CDR1 is SGHAT and CDR2 FQDESV (reference sequence). The CDR3, as DNA: TGTGCCAGCAGCTTAGGCGGGGGCGGATTGTATGAGCAGTTCTTC. Protein: CASSLGGGGLYEQFF. Supplemented by reference TRBV11-1 and TRBJ2-1, the full variable domain reads EAEVAQSPRYKITEKSQAVAFWCDPISGHATLYWYRQILGQGPELLVQFQDESVVDDSQLPKDRFSAERLKGVDSTLKIQPAELGDSAMYLCASSLGGGGLYEQFFGPGTRLTVL.

The chain couples TRBV19 to TRBJ2-2, with unresolved D. The germline V gene has CDR1 LNHDA and CDR2 SQIVND (reference sequence). Trimming took 2 bases from V and 4 from J, leaving 11 bases between them. The CDR3 is 15 residues long. CDR3 protein: CASSIMSEITGELFF. The CDR3 DNA is TGTGCCAGTAGTATAATGTCTGAGATCACCGGGGAGCTGTTTTTT. Complete variable domain (other parts from reference TRBV19 and TRBJ2-2): DGGITQSPKYLFRKEGQNVTLSCEQNLNHDAMYWYRQDPGQGLRLIYYSQIVNDFQKGDIAEGYSVSREKKESFPLTVTSAQKNPTAFYLCASSIMSEITGELFFGEGSRLTVL.